The subject of this entry is one T cell receptor beta chain. These data are taken from a study of PD-1 blockade in mismatch repair-deficient tumors. Study information: Enrolled about 2012-2017, patients had progressing, pretreated mismatch repair-deficient cancers of around twelve types.

Repertoires were generated with immunoSEQ multiplex PCR, while TCRdb's copy carries only in-frame clones and drops some. The repertoire holds about 22,000 clones, roughly 81% seen once, with under 20% in the top ten. There are 12 residues in the CDR3. CDR1 and CDR2 from the germline V gene are SGHDN and FVKESK. V dropped 4 bases and J dropped 5 bases, with 9 bases sitting between them. This sample comprised peripheral blood, obtained 2 weeks after starting pembrolizumab. The V gene is TRBV14, the J gene TRBJ2-7; D unresolved. The TCR sequence derives from an adult with mismatch repair-deficient cancer. The CDR3 reads CASSLIRDEQYF. In DNA form, the CDR3 reads TGTGCCAGCAGCCTCATTAGGGACGAGCAGTACTTC. Full variable domain (missing parts from reference TRBV14 and TRBJ2-7): EAGVTQFPSHSVIEKGQTVTLRCDPISGHDNLYWYRRVMGKEIKFLLHFVKESKQDESGMPNNRFLAERTGGTYSTLKVQPAELEDSGVYFCASSLIRDEQYFGPGTRLTVT.